The 8 T cell receptor beta chains presented below share a single source sample, sequenced in a study of cytomegalovirus exposure and HLA in healthy donors. The PCR ran on 60 Vbeta and 13 Jbeta primers. Here immunoSEQ multiplex PCR was the method, and the copy in TCRdb shows in-frame clones only, minus some. The sample has around 150,000 clones; roughly 88% are singletons. Material for sequencing was PBMCs. The source of these receptors is a man between 50 and 59 years old in good health and CMV-seropositive.

The rearrangement joins TRBV7-2 to TRBJ2-5; 8 bases line up with TRBD2. There are 15 residues in the CDR3. V dropped 5 bases and J dropped 5; count of bases not matched to a gene: 10. Germline CDR1 is SGHTA and CDR2 is FQGNSA. The CDR3 DNA sequence: TGTGCCAGCAGCCGAGAAGCGGGGGCCGGGGAGACCCAGTACTTC. Translation gives CASSREAGAGETQYF.

The chain links TRBV9 to TRBJ2-2; 9 positions match TRBD1. Losses at the gene ends were 1 base for V and 7 bases for J; bases not matched to a gene: 11. CDR1 and CDR2 (germline): SGDLS, YYNGEE. The CDR3 contains 17 residues. The CDR3 DNA is TGTGCCAGCAGCGTAAGCGGGACAGGGAAGTTGGACGGGGAGCTGTTTTTT. Protein product: CASSVSGTGKLDGELFF.

J is TRBJ2-5 and V is TRBV5-4; 14 nucleotides match TRBD2. CDR1 SGHNT and CDR2 YYREEE come from the germline V gene (reference sequence). The CDR3 is 16 residues long. V lost 5 bases to trimming and J lost 4 bases; unmatched junction nucleotides: 7. The CDR3 spells CASRPGLAGEGETQYF. DNA of the CDR3: TGTGCCAGCAGACCGGGACTAGCGGGAGAGGGAGAGACCCAGTACTTC.

The chain combines TRBV18 with TRBJ2-5; TRBD1 is a possible D gene (6 bases). This CDR3 has 14 residues. Germline values: CDR1 KGHSH, CDR2 LQKENI. The V gene lost 4 bases and the J gene lost 3 bases, with 12 bases spanning the gap. Here the CDR3 DNA reads TGTGCCAGCTCACTAAACACAGGGAAAGAGACCCAGTACTTC. Its translation is CASSLNTGKETQYF.

On this clone: Distinct nucleotide sequences in the sample also encode this CDR3. V and J are TRBV29-1 and TRBJ1-1; tentative D call: TRBD1 (6 bases). The CDR3 runs 11 residues. V was cut by 7 bases and J by 2 bases, with 8 bases left in between. The germline CDR1 and CDR2 sequences are SQVTM and ANQGSEA. The CDR3 nucleotides are TGCAGCGCGGACAGCAACACTGAAGCTTTCTTT. It encodes CSADSNTEAFF. The full variable domain, with the rest looked up from reference TRBV29-1 and TRBJ1-1, is SAVISQKPSRDICQRGTSLTIQCQVDSQVTMMFWYRQQPGQSLTLIATANQGSEATYESGFVIDKFPISRPNLTFSTLTVSNMSPEDSSIYLCSADSNTEAFFGQGTRLTVV.

This chain links TRBV2 with TRBJ2-1, with TRBD2 matching over 10 bases. V was clipped by 9 bases and J by 0 bases; unmatched bases: 14. Looked up from germline, CDR1 is SNHLY and CDR2 is FYNNEI. The CDR3 is 18 residues long. CDR3 DNA sequence: TGTGCCAGTAGCGGGGCTAGCGGGGGCCGAAGCTCCTACAATGAGCAGTTCTTC. Protein product: CASSGASGGRSSYNEQFF.

The chain employs TRBV7-9 and TRBJ2-3; 8 positions match TRBD2. The CDR3 totals 19 residues. V lost 2 bases to trimming and J lost 0 bases; unmatched junction nucleotides: 13. Per the germline V gene, CDR1 is SEHNR and CDR2 is FQNEAQ (reference sequence). As DNA, the CDR3 is TGTGCCAGCAGCTTATATTACGGCCTAGCGGGTCCGAGCACAGATACGCAGTATTTT. Its protein product is CASSLYYGLAGPSTDTQYF.

The J gene is TRBJ2-5, the V gene TRBV9; 7 nucleotides line up with TRBD2. This CDR3 has 13 residues. Trimming at V came to 6 bases and at J to 5 bases, leaving 7 bases not matched to a gene. From germline, CDR1 is SGDLS and CDR2 YYNGEE. CDR3 sequence reads: CASTPGLGETQYF. CDR3 in DNA: TGTGCCAGCACCCCCGGACTAGGGGAGACCCAGTACTTC.